The rows below give T cell receptor beta chains drawn from one sample of a study of blood T cell repertoires in COVID-19. Using immunoSEQ multiplex PCR, the repertoire was profiled, and TCRdb retains in-frame clones only, with some absent. The data contain approximately 470,000 clones, about nine tenths of them singletons. Sequencing was done on a sample of PBMCs or T cells enriched from blood (not recorded which). These receptors were taken from a woman under 30 who had recovered from COVID-19. The CDR3 runs from the conserved cysteine through the conserved F or W. The order of the fields is CDR3 protein, V gene, clone size. Clone size is given for some rows only: seen once, a few or many times, or a class if the clone is expanded.

cdr3_aa: CAGNRDRGRDEQFF
v_call: TRBV2
clone_size: .

cdr3_aa: CASSSVSRETQYF
v_call: TRBV7-2
clone_size: .

cdr3_aa: CASSQGSRLLYGYTF
v_call: TRBV14
clone_size: .

cdr3_aa: CASSLVQGNGELFF
v_call: TRBV5-1
clone_size: few

cdr3_aa: CASSPRAGELFF
v_call: TRBV27
clone_size: .

cdr3_aa: CASSLPRGNSPLHF
v_call: TRBV7-2
clone_size: .

cdr3_aa: CASSDGTGETQYF
v_call: TRBV2
clone_size: .

cdr3_aa: CASSLEGERISTDTQYF
v_call: TRBV7-2
clone_size: .

cdr3_aa: CASSRTPFQETQYF
v_call: TRBV5-6
clone_size: .

cdr3_aa: CASSQAGGGSREQFF
v_call: TRBV3-1/TRBV3-2
clone_size: .